This paragraph reports one T cell receptor beta chain. Antigen unknown. The CDR3 sequence is 14 residues long. The V segment lost 6 bases and the J segment 5 bases; nucleotides outside the gene matches: 6. Germline CDR1 ENHRY, CDR2 SYGVKD. This entry comes from a study of cytomegalovirus exposure and HLA in healthy donors. Notes on the study in general: Looking again later, the authors saw that most CMV-associated TCR beta chains seemed HLA-restricted. Reports state that TCR beta sequences accurately predicted most subjects' HLA-A and HLA-B alleles.

Nominally healthy donors were sampled, though unrecorded immune exposures were likely. This PCR relied on a set of 60 Vbeta primers and 13 Jbeta primers. The table came from immunoSEQ multiplex PCR; TCRdb's copy has only in-frame clones and leaves some out. The sample contains about 160,000 clones, 65% to 90% of which appear only once. J is TRBJ1-1 and V is TRBV10-3; 10 bases agree with TRBD1. The source is a woman aged 18-29 years in good health and CMV-seronegative. What was sequenced was PBMCs. The CDR3: CAIRDRGLWTEAFF. The CDR3 coding sequence is TGTGCCATCAGAGACAGGGGGCTGTGGACTGAAGCTTTCTTT.